The table lists the clone carrying this T cell receptor beta chain with a few counts. This table comes from immunoSEQ multiplex PCR, and its TCRdb copy is limited to in-frame clones, with some not included. The sample has tens of thousands of clones; approximately 82% are singletons. The CDR3 has 16 residues. CDR1 and CDR2 (germline): LGHNA, YNFKEQ. V gave up 0 bases and J gave up 0 bases, with 11 bases separating them. This sample was included in a study of blood T cell repertoires in COVID-19. About the study: The samples span acute and convalescent COVID-19 from the United States, Italy and Spain.

The sequencing sample was made of peripheral blood. The chain couples TRBV4-2 to TRBJ1-1, with D maybe TRBD1 (5 bases). This clonotype originated in a human donor in a cohort sampled during active COVID-19. The CDR3 is CASSQDGSGLNTEAFF. The CDR3 region has the DNA TGTGCCAGCAGCCAAGATGGTTCAGGGCTGAACACTGAAGCTTTCTTT.